This T cell receptor beta chain was profiled in a study of T cell responses to AZD1222 COVID-19 vaccine. TCRdb keeps only in-frame clones here, not all; method: immunoSEQ multiplex PCR. This sample has around 180,000 clones, with approximately 90% found just once. Second-dose groups at about 4 or about 12 weeks were pooled. General observations from the study: Dominant at 160-218 and 743-854, vaccine-associated CD4 TCRs also spanned spike.

The CDR3 loop spans 16 amino acids. Germline V gene sequence: CDR1 LNHDA, CDR2 SQIVND (reference sequence). Trimming took 4 bases from V and 13 from J, leaving 23 bases between them. A remark on this clone: What it binds is not known.

The source of this sequence is an adult who received the AZD1222 COVID-19 vaccine. Sequencing was performed on peripheral blood, taken 28 days after the second AZD1222 dose. The V and J genes are TRBV19 and TRBJ1-6, with D maybe TRBD1 (5 bases). This CDR3 is CASSKSPAGRGVPLHF. The CDR3 nucleotides are TGTGCCAGTAGTAAAAGCCCCGCAGGACGGGGGGTCCCCCTCCACTTT. Supplemented by reference TRBV19 and TRBJ1-6, the full variable domain reads DGGITQSPKYLFRKEGQNVTLSCEQNLNHDAMYWYRQDPGQGLRLIYYSQIVNDFQKGDIAEGYSVSREKKESFPLTVTSAQKNPTAFYLCASSKSPAGRGVPLHFGNGTRLTVT.